This TCR beta chain was recovered during a study of OX40 agonist ivuxolimab in advanced cancers. TCRdb keeps only in-frame clones here, not all; method: immunoSEQ multiplex PCR. The repertoire holds roughly 20,000 clones, with 80% to 90% as singletons. V was shortened by 4 bases and J by 7 bases, with 5 bases between the two germline ends. The CDR3 spans 10 residues. CDR1 and CDR2 from the germline V gene are MNHNS and SASEGT. The rearrangement links TRBV6-1 to TRBJ2-7; D gene unclear. The origin of this receptor is an adult with an advanced solid tumor such as melanoma, head and neck, liver or kidney cancer. Sample: CD4+ or CD8+ T cells sorted from blood, taken in a trial of the OX40 agonist ivuxolimab. The CDR3, as DNA: TGTGCCAGCAGTGGGGGAGAGCAGTACTTC. Amino acid sequence: CASSGGEQYF.